This T cell receptor beta chain stems from a study of T cells in Graves' hyperthyroidism and ophthalmopathy. In the study overall: Prior to any treatment, at the point of initial diagnosis, peripheral blood was collected.

TCR beta CDR3 sequences were amplified from RNA transcripts. HTBI primers were used for first-round RT-PCR of the TCR CDR3. One entry per CDR3 protein, called by TCRdb with MiXCR from the multiplex PCR reads. The table records about 560,000 distinct CDR3 sequences, 16% of them present only once. Hyperthyroidism of Graves' type that showed no ophthalmopathy progression within 18 months was stable. This CDR3 spans 13 amino acids. With V trimmed by 6 bases and J by 6 bases, 3 bases remained unmatched. Per germline, CDR1 LNHDA and CDR2 SQIVND (reference sequence). This clonotype was detected only a few times.

The chain has TRBV19 and TRBJ2-1; the match to TRBD1 covers 9 bases. Sequencing was done on a sample of blood. The TCR sequence derives from a woman younger than 30 with Graves' hyperthyroidism. The CDR3 nucleotides read TGTGCCAGTAGAATGACAGGGGGCAATGAGCAGTTCTTC. It codes for CASRMTGGNEQFF. Based on the CDR3 plus reference TRBV19 and TRBJ2-1, the full variable domain is DGGITQSPKYLFRKEGQNVTLSCEQNLNHDAMYWYRQDPGQGLRLIYYSQIVNDFQKGDIAEGYSVSREKKESFPLTVTSAQKNPTAFYLCASRMTGGNEQFFGPGTRLTVL.